The 19 T cell receptor beta chains in this list originate from one sample, sequenced in a study of OX40 agonist ivuxolimab in advanced cancers. Clones were sequenced by immunoSEQ multiplex PCR, and TCRdb holds only the in-frame ones, with some missing. The top ten clones hold about 0.15% of a sample with about 100,000 clones, 70% to 90% of them seen once. The sample here was CD4+ or CD8+ T cells sorted from blood, taken in a trial of the OX40 agonist ivuxolimab. These receptors originate from an adult with an advanced solid tumor such as melanoma, head and neck, liver or kidney cancer.

CDR3: CSVDRVSSYNEQFF. CDR3 sequence (DNA): TGCAGCGTTGATAGGGTGAGCTCCTACAATGAGCAGTTCTTC. The gene calls are TRBV29-1 and TRBJ2-1; no clear D. Trimming took 3 bases from V and 0 from J, leaving 9 bases between them. The CDR3 length is 14 residues. In germline, CDR1 is SQVTM, CDR2 ANQGSEA.

V gene TRBV27 combines with J gene TRBJ2-6; tentatively, D is TRBD1 (5 bases). Per germline, CDR1 MNHEY and CDR2 SMNVEV (reference sequence). With 7 bases removed from V and 0 bases from J, the gap between germline ends came to 7 bases. CDR3 length equals 14 residues. The CDR3 region has the DNA TGTGCCAGCACCGACAGCTCTGGGGCCAACGTCCTGACTTTC. It specifies CASTDSSGANVLTF. Together with reference TRBV27 and TRBJ2-6, the CDR3 gives the full variable domain: EAQVTQNPRYLITVTGKKLTVTCSQNMNHEYMSWYRQDPGLGLRQIYYSMNVEVTDKGDVPEGYKVSRKEKRNFPLILESPSPNQTSLYFCASTDSSGANVLTFGAGSRLTVL.

This clone was seen once. The chain uses TRBV2 and TRBJ1-4, with a tentative D call TRBD1 (5 bases). This CDR3 has 14 residues. V lost 4 bases and J 3 bases, leaving 9 bases between the germline ends. The germline V gene has CDR1 SNHLY and CDR2 FYNNEI. CDR3 coding DNA: TGTGCCAGCAGTGCATGGGGGGCTAATGAAAAACTGTTTTTT. Amino acids: CASSAWGANEKLFF.

Regarding this clone: Mismatch with germline at one junction end may stem from a read error. CDR3 sequence: CATSREWGSAKEQYF. The DNA for the CDR3 is TGTGCCACCAGCCGAGAGTGGGGGTCGGCTAAGGAGCAGTACTTC. This rearrangement joins TRBV15 to TRBJ2-7, with D perhaps matching TRBD1 or TRBD2 (5 bases each). Germline CDR1 is LNHNV and CDR2 is YYDKDF (reference sequence). CDR3 length equals 15 residues.

The genes are TRBV29-1 and TRBJ2-5, with unresolved D. The germline V gene has CDR1 SQVTM and CDR2 ANQGSEA. The CDR3 covers 12 residues. Trimming shortened V by 3 bases and J by 0 bases, and 5 bases separated the two germline ends. The CDR3 loop is CSVDKYQETQYF. The DNA for the CDR3 is TGCAGCGTTGATAAGTACCAAGAGACCCAGTACTTC. The full variable domain, rest sourced from reference TRBV29-1 and TRBJ2-5, is SAVISQKPSRDICQRGTSLTIQCQVDSQVTMMFWYRQQPGQSLTLIATANQGSEATYESGFVIDKFPISRPNLTFSTLTVSNMSPEDSSIYLCSVDKYQETQYFGPGTRLLVL.

The chain links TRBV5-6 to TRBJ2-5; no clear D. Per the germline V gene, CDR1 is SGHDT and CDR2 is YYEEEE. V lost 0 bases and J lost 3, with 3 bases in between. The CDR3 contains 12 residues. CDR3 sequence reads: CASSLAEETQYF. Here the CDR3 DNA reads TGTGCCAGCAGCTTGGCGGAAGAGACCCAGTACTTC.

The genes are TRBV6-1 and TRBJ1-1, with 10 bases lining up with TRBD1. Germline CDR1 is MNHNS and CDR2 is SASEGT. The CDR3 is 14 amino acids. V lost 0 bases to trimming and J lost 10 bases; unmatched junction nucleotides: 5. In nucleotides, the CDR3 is TGTGCCAGCAGTGAAGCCCGACAGGGGGCCGGAGCTTTCTTT. This translates into CASSEARQGAGAFF.

V gene TRBV2 combines with J gene TRBJ2-3; 7 nucleotides agree with TRBD1. The V gene's germline CDR1 is SNHLY and CDR2 FYNNEI. Losses at the gene ends were 0 bases for V and 6 bases for J; bases not matched to a gene: 9. The CDR3 totals 16 residues. DNA of the CDR3: TGTGCCAGCAGTGAAGCGCTGACAGGGAGTCCCGATACGCAGTATTTT. It codes for CASSEALTGSPDTQYF.

The chain couples TRBV5-1 to TRBJ2-7; D may be TRBD1 (6 bases). CDR1 SGHRS and CDR2 YFSETQ come from the germline V gene. Trimming stripped 4 bases from V and 3 bases from J, with 8 bases between. The CDR3 sequence is 12 residues long. The CDR3 loop is CASSMDSYEQYF. The DNA for the CDR3 is TGCGCCAGCAGCATGGACAGCTACGAGCAGTACTTC. Full variable domain (rest looked up from reference TRBV5-1 and TRBJ2-7): KAGVTQTPRYLIKTRGQQVTLSCSPISGHRSVSWYQQTPGQGLQFLFEYFSETQRNKGNFPGRFSGRQFSNSRSEMNVSTLELGDSALYLCASSMDSYEQYFGPGTRLTVT.

The V call is TRBV6-1, the J call TRBJ1-6; D is unresolved. The germline CDR1 and CDR2 sequences are MNHNS and SASEGT. V was shortened by 6 bases and J by 8 bases, with 14 bases between the two germline ends. The CDR3 contains 14 residues. For the CDR3, the DNA is TGTGCCAGCAGACATGACTCCAAACATTCACCCCTCCACTTT. Encoded protein: CASRHDSKHSPLHF.

The gene calls are TRBV5-1 and TRBJ2-1; D ambiguous. This CDR3 has 13 amino acids. Trimming pared 1 base from V and 4 bases from J, leaving 6 bases between. Germline V gives CDR1 SGHRS, CDR2 YFSETQ. The CDR3 loop is CASSLKGYNEQFF. The CDR3 DNA is TGCGCCAGCAGCTTGAAAGGATACAATGAGCAGTTCTTC.

The CDR3: CAISESPPEVGTLNTEAFF. In DNA, the CDR3 is TGTGCCATCAGTGAGTCCCCCCCAGAGGTCGGTACCTTGAACACTGAAGCTTTCTTT. The rearrangement uses TRBV10-3 and TRBJ1-1, with unresolved D. Looked up from germline, CDR1 is ENHRY and CDR2 is SYGVKD. CDR3 size: 19 residues. Trimming took 0 bases from V and 0 from J, leaving 20 bases between them.

This chain uses TRBV10-1 with TRBJ2-3; D might be TRBD1 (6 bases). The CDR3 covers 14 residues. V lost 7 bases and J 9 bases, leaving 20 bases between the germline ends. Germline V lookup: CDR1 WNHNN, CDR2 SYGVQD (reference sequence). CDR3 nucleotide sequence: TGCGCCAGCACCGGGACACCGGGCACAGGGACGCAGTATTTT. It specifies CASTGTPGTGTQYF.

The chain couples TRBV11-2 to TRBJ2-5, with 10 bases identical to TRBD2. The ends lost 0 bases at V and 11 bases at J; junction bases unmatched: 12. Germline V lookup: CDR1 SGHAT, CDR2 FQNNGV. This CDR3 comprises 16 residues. CDR3 sequence: CASSLDLRTSGLRQYF. The CDR3 nucleotides read TGTGCCAGCAGCTTAGATCTAAGGACTAGCGGCCTACGTCAGTACTTC.

The V gene is TRBV30, the J gene TRBJ1-5; no firm D call. The CDR3 has 13 amino acids. Trimming removed 3 bases at V and 5 bases at J, with 11 bases between. The germline V gene has CDR1 GTSNPN and CDR2 SVGIG (reference sequence). The CDR3 protein is CAWSAAPDQPQHF. DNA for the CDR3: TGTGCCTGGAGCGCCGCACCGGATCAGCCCCAGCATTTT.

The gene calls are TRBV27 and TRBJ2-7, with 9 bases fitting TRBD2. This CDR3 has 15 residues. V dropped 1 base and J dropped 2; count of bases not matched to a gene: 3. Germline CDR1 reads MNHEY; CDR2 reads SMNVEV (reference sequence). This CDR3 is CASSLYAGGPYEQYF. DNA for the CDR3: TGTGCCAGCAGTTTATACGCGGGAGGGCCCTACGAGCAGTACTTC.

Written as DNA, the CDR3 is TGCGCCAGCAGTGCAACCACCGGGACTAGTGCGAGCGAGCAGTACTTC. It translates to CASSATTGTSASEQYF. This chain uses TRBV10-2 with TRBJ2-7; 8 nucleotides align to TRBD2. J gave up 6 bases and V 4 bases, and 14 bases lay outside the gene matches. This CDR3 comprises 16 residues. The germline gives CDR1 WSHSY, CDR2 SAAADI.

The genes are TRBV27 and TRBJ2-5; 11 positions agree with TRBD1. CDR1 is MNHEY, CDR2 SMNVEV, per germline (reference sequence). V lost 3 bases, J lost 2 bases, and 5 bases stayed unmatched. There are 16 residues in the CDR3. CDR3 amino acids: CASSFRTGGVQETQYF. In nucleotides, the CDR3 is TGTGCCAGCAGTTTTCGGACAGGGGGCGTACAAGAGACCCAGTACTTC.

J is TRBJ2-1 and V is TRBV9, with 11 positions matching TRBD2. The CDR3 consists of 15 residues. Per the germline V gene, CDR1 is SGDLS and CDR2 is YYNGEE. V lost 6 bases and J lost 4; bases outside the gene matches: 6. Here the CDR3 DNA reads TGTGCCAGCACCGCAGGGACTAGCGGATACAATGAGCAGTTCTTC. Amino acid sequence: CASTAGTSGYNEQFF.